The 24 T cell receptor beta chains below come from one sample, sequenced in a study of cytomegalovirus exposure and HLA in healthy donors. PCR involved 60 Vbeta and 13 Jbeta primers. TCRdb's copy holds only in-frame clones and misses some; the assay was immunoSEQ multiplex PCR. The top ten clones hold over 2% of a sample with about 130,000 clones, about two thirds of them seen once. The material sequenced was PBMCs. The receptors derive from a woman aged 55-69 years in good health and CMV-seropositive.

The chain joins TRBV19 to TRBJ1-5; D unresolved. This CDR3 region has 14 residues. Per germline, CDR1 LNHDA and CDR2 SQIVND (reference sequence). V lost 3 bases to trimming and J lost 4 bases, with 10 bases between them. The CDR3 loop reads CASSIVQSNQPQHF. The CDR3 bases are TGTGCCAGTAGTATTGTGCAGTCAAATCAGCCCCAGCATTTT.

CDR3 nucleotide sequence: TGCGCCAGCAGCCCCCAGACGGGGGACAGGGGGCAGAACGAGCAGTACTTC. Its protein product is CASSPQTGDRGQNEQYF. V is TRBV4-1 and J is TRBJ2-5, with TRBD1 matching 12 bases. The J call is uncertain, as TRBJ2-7 better fits the DNA end. Germline V gives CDR1 MGHRA, CDR2 YSYEKL. The CDR3 spans 17 residues.

The count of this clone is one. The chain employs TRBV2 and TRBJ2-3, with TRBD1 matching 10 bases. Trimming cost V 4 bases and J 5 bases; bases outside gene matches: 6. Germline CDR1 and CDR2: SNHLY and FYNNEI. The CDR3 sequence is 15 residues long. CDR3 loop: CASSAIGTGVDTQYF. CDR3 nucleotides: TGTGCCAGCAGTGCGATAGGGACAGGGGTAGATACGCAGTATTTT.

This clone has more than one count but fewer than ten. The rearrangement joins TRBV9 to TRBJ2-3, with D unresolved. Trimming removed 1 base at V and 0 bases at J, with 12 bases between. Germline loops: CDR1 SGDLS, CDR2 YYNGEE. The CDR3 covers 16 residues. The CDR3 reads CASSVTGVTSTDTQYF. The CDR3 nucleotides read TGTGCCAGCAGCGTAACCGGAGTTACTAGCACAGATACGCAGTATTTT.

Concerning this clone itself: The germline gene is not matched at one end of the junction; a read error may be the cause. The V call is TRBV11-3, the J call TRBJ2-2; TRBD2 matches 10 bases. Looked up from germline, CDR1 is SGHNT and CDR2 is YENEEA. This CDR3 has 15 amino acids. CDR3 nucleotide sequence: TGTGCCAGCACCTTAGCGGGGGGAATGACCGGGGAGCTGTTTTTT. This encodes CASTLAGGMTGELFF.

The chain recombines TRBV6-5 with TRBJ1-1; no clear D gene. There are 15 residues in the CDR3. Trimming took 1 base from V and 0 from J, leaving 9 bases between them. Germline CDR1 reads MNHEY; CDR2 reads SVGAGI. The CDR3 loop is CASSYYSAVNTEAFF. The CDR3 nucleotides read TGTGCCAGCAGTTACTACTCGGCGGTGAACACTGAAGCTTTCTTT.

The gene calls are TRBV6-1 and TRBJ2-1, with unresolved D. With 3 bases removed from V and 3 bases from J, the gap between germline ends came to 3 bases. Germline V lookup: CDR1 MNHNS, CDR2 SASEGT. The CDR3 extends over 12 amino acids. CDR3 in DNA: TGTGCCAGCAGTGACAACTACAATGAGCAGTTCTTC. Translation gives CASSDNYNEQFF.

The rearrangement uses TRBV7-9 and TRBJ1-2; D ambiguous. The CDR3 has 14 amino acids. V lost 5 bases and J 3 bases, leaving 13 bases between the germline ends. In germline, CDR1 is SEHNR, CDR2 FQNEAQ (reference sequence). CDR3 sequence reads: CASSLRRNDYGYTF. CDR3 coding DNA: TGTGCCAGCAGCCTGAGGAGAAATGACTATGGCTACACCTTC.

The V call is TRBV5-6, the J call TRBJ2-7; D is possibly TRBD2 (8 bases). The CDR3 is made up of 16 amino acids. V lost 1 base, J lost 7 bases, and 21 bases lay in between. The germline gives CDR1 SGHDT, CDR2 YYEEEE. CDR3 in DNA: TGTGCCAGCAGCTTGCCCGGGGGGGGACAGATAAGGGAGCAGTACTTC. Amino acids: CASSLPGGGQIREQYF. Full variable domain (missing parts from reference TRBV5-6 and TRBJ2-7): DAGVTQSPTHLIKTRGQQVTLRCSPKSGHDTVSWYQQALGQGPQFIFQYYEEEERQRGNFPDRFSGHQFPNYSSELNVNALLLGDSALYLCASSLPGGGQIREQYFGPGTRLTVT.

The J gene is TRBJ2-5, the V gene TRBV5-6, with a weak D call TRBD1 (6 bases). The CDR3 sequence is 14 residues long. From germline, CDR1 is SGHDT and CDR2 YYEEEE. The ends were cut back, 0 bases at V and 2 bases at J, with 8 bases in the middle. The CDR3 DNA is TGTGCCAGCAGCTTGGTGGACAGACAAGAGACCCAGTACTTC. Its protein product is CASSLVDRQETQYF.

This chain connects TRBV2 to TRBJ2-7; D is uncertain. Trimming took 2 bases from V and 3 from J, leaving 5 bases between them. Germline lookup yields CDR1 SNHLY and CDR2 FYNNEI. This CDR3 spans 12 amino acids. DNA of the CDR3: TGTGCCAGCAGTGAAAGTAGCTACGAGCAGTACTTC. As protein: CASSESSYEQYF. Combining the CDR3 with reference TRBV2 and TRBJ2-7 gives the whole variable domain EPEVTQTPSHQVTQMGQEVILRCVPISNHLYFYWYRQILGQKVEFLVSFYNNEISEKSEIFDDQFSVERPDGSNFTLKIRSTKLEDSAMYFCASSESSYEQYFGPGTRLTVT.

This clone was seen a single time. Other nucleotide sequences from this sample produce the same CDR3. This rearrangement joins TRBV5-1 to TRBJ2-7, with 8 bases aligning to TRBD1. The CDR3 runs to 13 residues. CDR1 is SGHRS, CDR2 YFSETQ, per germline. With V trimmed by 0 bases and J by 5 bases, 1 base remained unmatched. DNA for the CDR3: TGCGCCAGCAGCTTGGGACAGGGGAACGAGCAGTACTTC. This encodes CASSLGQGNEQYF.

The chain links TRBV6-1 to TRBJ1-5; D call uncertain. Looked up from germline, CDR1 is MNHNS and CDR2 is SASEGT. Trimming left V 0 bases short and J 5 bases short, with 8 bases between. The CDR3 loop spans 14 amino acids. The CDR3 DNA is TGTGCCAGCAGTGAAGCGCAAGAGGATCAGCCCCAGCATTTT. Its translation is CASSEAQEDQPQHF.

J is TRBJ2-6 and V is TRBV11-1, with no clear D. Per the germline V gene, CDR1 is SGHAT and CDR2 is FQDESV (reference sequence). V was trimmed by 8 bases and J by 0 bases, leaving 11 bases between them. The CDR3 length is 15 residues. In DNA, the CDR3 is TGTGCCAGCTGCGCTGTGAGCTCTGGGGCCAACGTCCTGACTTTC. Its translation is CASCAVSSGANVLTF.

The chain recombines TRBV11-1 with TRBJ2-7, with 7 bases fitting TRBD2. Trimming took 1 base from V and 2 from J; bases not matched to a gene: 2. The CDR3 sequence is 14 residues long. Germline V CDR1 and CDR2: SGHAT, FQDESV (reference sequence). The CDR3 reads CASSLGSGTYEQYF. In DNA, the CDR3 is TGTGCCAGCAGCTTAGGCAGCGGGACCTACGAGCAGTACTTC.

This clone showed up just a few times. The chain carries TRBV15 and TRBJ2-5; 9 bases are shared with TRBD1. V lost 2 bases and J lost 1; bases outside the gene matches: 5. Germline V gene lookup returns CDR1 LNHNV and CDR2 YYDKDF (reference sequence). This CDR3 is built from 16 residues. The CDR3 protein is CATSRTPTGGQETQYF. The CDR3 DNA reads TGTGCCACCAGCAGAACCCCGACAGGGGGCCAAGAGACCCAGTACTTC.

The rearrangement joins TRBV4-2 to TRBJ2-1; 7 bases agree with TRBD2. The CDR3 loop spans 17 amino acids. CDR1 is LGHNA and CDR2 is YNFKEQ in the germline V gene. V was pared by 0 bases and J by 5 bases, with 10 bases of the junction left unmatched. The CDR3 spells CASSQDLGLAENNEQFF. CDR3 DNA: TGTGCCAGCAGCCAAGATCTTGGCCTAGCGGAGAACAATGAGCAGTTCTTC.

This rearrangement joins TRBV13 to TRBJ2-3; perhaps TRBD2 as D (6 bases). V dropped 0 bases and J dropped 1 base, with 17 bases sitting between them. There are 18 residues in the CDR3. Germline CDR1 reads PRHDT; CDR2 reads FYEKMQ (reference sequence). The chain's CDR3 is CASSLGAEGGERTDTQYF. CDR3 coding DNA: TGTGCCAGCAGCTTAGGGGCTGAAGGCGGGGAGCGCACAGATACGCAGTATTTT.

CDR3 coding DNA: TGTGCCAGCTCACCAAATCCCGGGAGGTACACTGAAGCTTTCTTT. Its translation is CASSPNPGRYTEAFF. The V gene is TRBV18, the J gene TRBJ1-1, with D uncertain. Germline V gene data show CDR1 as KGHSH and CDR2 as LQKENI. The germline V and J ends were trimmed by 2 bases and 3 bases, with 13 bases remaining between them. The CDR3 is 15 residues long.

V usage is TRBV29-1 and J usage is TRBJ2-3, with D tentatively TRBD2 (7 bases). CDR1 is SQVTM and CDR2 is ANQGSEA in the germline V gene. With 3 bases removed from V and 4 bases from J, the gap between germline ends came to 11 bases. The CDR3 spans 13 residues. The CDR3 here is CSVDTGGPDTQYF. Here the CDR3 DNA reads TGCAGCGTTGATACGGGGGGCCCAGATACGCAGTATTTT.

On this clone itself: Other DNA sequences in this sample translate to the same CDR3. The chain carries TRBV27 and TRBJ2-3; possible D gene TRBD1, 5 bases. Germline CDR1 reads MNHEY; CDR2 reads SMNVEV (reference sequence). V was shortened by 3 bases and J by 4 bases, with 8 bases between the two germline ends. This CDR3 comprises 13 residues. The CDR3 is CASSLQGADTQYF. DNA of the CDR3: TGTGCCAGCAGTTTGCAGGGTGCAGATACGCAGTATTTT.

In regard to this clone: An end of the junction does not agree with germline; a read error may underlie this. This rearrangement joins TRBV7-9 to TRBJ1-4, with D possibly TRBD1 on 6 matching bases. The CDR3 covers 14 residues. Germline loops: CDR1 SEHNR, CDR2 FQNEAQ (reference sequence). The CDR3 loop reads CSSSPGQRGEKLFF. CDR3 DNA sequence: TGTTCCAGCAGCCCTGGACAGCGGGGGGAAAAACTGTTTTTT.

The chain's CDR3 is CASRNGQGMVQETQYF. The CDR3 region has the DNA TGTGCCAGCAGGAATGGTCAGGGGATGGTCCAAGAGACCCAGTACTTC. This chain links TRBV5-4 with TRBJ2-5; D might be TRBD1 (6 bases). This CDR3 contains 16 residues. Germline V gene sequence: CDR1 SGHNT, CDR2 YYREEE (reference sequence). Trimming removed 5 bases from V and 1 base from J, with 18 bases in between.

This chain uses TRBV18 with TRBJ2-1, with 10 nucleotides matching TRBD2. The CDR3 contains 13 residues. Germline V lookup: CDR1 KGHSH, CDR2 LQKENI. J lost 5 bases, V lost 6 bases, and 1 base had no gene match. CDR3 bases: TGTGCCAGCTCGAGCGGGGGGGACAATGAGCAGTTCTTC. Protein: CASSSGGDNEQFF. The full variable domain, in which reference TRBV18 and TRBJ2-1 provide the parts outside the CDR3, is NAGVMQNPRHLVRRRGQEARLRCSPMKGHSHVYWYRQLPEEGLKFMVYLQKENIIDESGMPKERFSAEFPKEGPSILRIQQVVRGDSAAYFCASSSGGDNEQFFGPGTRLTVL.